Listed below are T cell receptor beta chains from one sample, sequenced in a study of blood T cell repertoires in COVID-19. Clones were read by immunoSEQ multiplex PCR, and TCRdb kept only the in-frame ones, dropping some. The table shows about 190,000 clones, with 70% to 90% occurring only once. The sequenced material came from peripheral blood. These receptors all come from a man aged 60 to 75 with active or convalescent COVID-19. The CDR3 runs from the conserved cysteine through the conserved F or W. A D gene is named only where the DNA matches it firmly. Only part of the rows carry a size: once, few, many, or a class if the clone is expanded.

cdr3_aa: CASSQIGTSEDTQYF
cdr3_nt: TGCGCCAGCAGCCAAATCGGGACTAGCGAAGATACGCAGTATTTT
j_call: TRBJ2-3
v_call: TRBV5-1
d_call: TRBD2
clone_size: -

cdr3_aa: CASSLGTGADYGYTF
cdr3_nt: TGTGCCAGCAGCTTGGGAACAGGGGCAGACTATGGCTACACCTTC
j_call: TRBJ1-2
v_call: TRBV5-8
d_call: TRBD1
clone_size: -

cdr3_aa: CSVRAGGINIQYF
cdr3_nt: TGCAGCGTTCGAGCGGGGGGAATAAACATTCAGTACTTC
j_call: TRBJ2-4
v_call: TRBV29-1
d_call: TRBD2
clone_size: -

cdr3_aa: CSVRTGRRNEKLFF
cdr3_nt: TGCAGCGTTCGGACAGGGAGGCGTAATGAAAAACTGTTTTTT
j_call: TRBJ1-4
v_call: TRBV29-1
d_call: TRBD1
clone_size: -

cdr3_aa: CASSLRQGYGYTF
cdr3_nt: TGCGCCAGCAGCTTGAGACAGGGCTATGGCTACACCTTC
j_call: TRBJ1-2
v_call: TRBV5-1
d_call: TRBD1
clone_size: -

cdr3_aa: CASRKTGADYGYTF
cdr3_nt: TGTGCCAGCAGGAAGACAGGGGCAGACTATGGCTACACCTTC
j_call: TRBJ1-2
v_call: TRBV2
d_call: TRBD1
clone_size: once

cdr3_aa: CASSDQDLYGYTF
cdr3_nt: TGTGCCAGCAGTGACCAGGATCTCTATGGCTACACCTTC
j_call: TRBJ1-2
v_call: TRBV25-1
d_call: -
clone_size: -

cdr3_aa: CASSRSRGGITGELFF
cdr3_nt: TGTGCCAGCTCCCGCAGCCGAGGGGGAATCACCGGGGAGCTGTTTTTT
j_call: TRBJ2-2
v_call: TRBV18
d_call: -
clone_size: once

cdr3_aa: CATEGSYNEQFF
cdr3_nt: TGTGCCACCGAGGGCTCCTACAATGAGCAGTTCTTC
j_call: TRBJ2-1
v_call: TRBV27
d_call: -
clone_size: -

cdr3_aa: CASSQVAPGQGGEKLFF
cdr3_nt: TGTGCCAGCAGCCAAGTAGCACCGGGACAGGGAGGTGAAAAACTGTTTTTT
j_call: TRBJ1-4
v_call: TRBV3-1/TRBV3-2
d_call: TRBD1
clone_size: once

cdr3_aa: CASSIPLGGVGTDTQYF
cdr3_nt: TGCGCCAGCAGCATTCCACTTGGGGGGGTTGGCACAGATACGCAGTATTTT
j_call: TRBJ2-3
v_call: TRBV5-1
d_call: TRBD2
clone_size: once

cdr3_aa: CASSYGTRANVLTF
cdr3_nt: TGTGCCAGCAGTTACGGGACTCGGGCCAACGTCCTGACTTTC
j_call: TRBJ2-6
v_call: TRBV6-5
d_call: -
clone_size: -

cdr3_aa: CASSLGAGGINGELFF
cdr3_nt: TGTGCCAGCAGCCTGGGGGCAGGGGGAATCAACGGGGAGCTGTTTTTT
j_call: TRBJ2-2
v_call: TRBV2
d_call: TRBD1
clone_size: -

cdr3_aa: CASTSFNQPQHF
cdr3_nt: TGTGCCAGTACTTCCTTCAATCAGCCCCAGCATTTT
j_call: TRBJ1-5
v_call: TRBV28
d_call: -
clone_size: -

cdr3_aa: CASSSMEGAGNQPQHF
cdr3_nt: TGTGCCAGCAGTTCGATGGAAGGGGCTGGCAATCAGCCCCAGCATTTT
j_call: TRBJ1-5
v_call: TRBV6-2/TRBV6-3
d_call: -
clone_size: -

cdr3_aa: CATSDTGRAYGYTF
cdr3_nt: TGTGCCACCAGTGATACGGGCAGGGCCTATGGCTACACCTTC
j_call: TRBJ1-2
v_call: TRBV24-1
d_call: -
clone_size: -

cdr3_aa: CASSLDRGYGYTF
cdr3_nt: TGTGCCAGCAGCTTAGACAGGGGCTATGGCTACACCTTC
j_call: TRBJ1-2
v_call: TRBV7-2
d_call: TRBD1
clone_size: -

cdr3_aa: CASSEGSGGGGPQYF
cdr3_nt: TGTGCCAGCAGTGAAGGATCGGGGGGTGGAGGGCCCCAGTACTTC
j_call: TRBJ2-5
v_call: TRBV2
d_call: TRBD2
clone_size: -

cdr3_aa: CASSTDRGTNYGYTF
cdr3_nt: TGTGCCAGTAGTACGGACAGGGGGACTAACTATGGCTACACCTTC
j_call: TRBJ1-2
v_call: TRBV19
d_call: TRBD1
clone_size: once

cdr3_aa: CASSGQGDKDTQYF
cdr3_nt: TGTGCCAGCAGTGGACAGGGAGATAAAGATACGCAGTATTTT
j_call: TRBJ2-3
v_call: TRBV5-4
d_call: TRBD1
clone_size: once

cdr3_aa: CASRVTGAHEQYF
cdr3_nt: TGTGCCAGCAGAGTGACAGGGGCCCACGAGCAGTACTTC
j_call: TRBJ2-7
v_call: TRBV14
d_call: TRBD1
clone_size: -

cdr3_aa: CASRLGGSSPLHF
cdr3_nt: TGTGCCAGCAGGCTCGGAGGTAGTTCACCCCTCCACTTT
j_call: TRBJ1-6
v_call: TRBV2
d_call: -
clone_size: -

cdr3_aa: CASSVFGTTGAVNYGYTF
cdr3_nt: TGTGCCAGCAGCGTCTTCGGCACTACAGGGGCCGTCAACTATGGCTACACCTTC
j_call: TRBJ1-2
v_call: TRBV5-6
d_call: TRBD1
clone_size: -

cdr3_aa: CASVTGGAGANVLTF
cdr3_nt: TGTGCCAGCGTAACAGGGGGGGCTGGGGCCAACGTCCTGACTTTC
j_call: TRBJ2-6
v_call: TRBV6-5
d_call: -
clone_size: -

cdr3_aa: CASSQGGDETQYF
cdr3_nt: TGTGCCAGCAGCCAGGGGGGGGATGAGACCCAGTACTTC
j_call: TRBJ2-5
v_call: TRBV3-1/TRBV3-2
d_call: TRBD2
clone_size: once

cdr3_aa: CASSMVRRGPTEAFF
cdr3_nt: TGTGCCAGTAGTATGGTGCGTAGGGGGCCCACTGAAGCTTTCTTT
j_call: TRBJ1-1
v_call: TRBV19
d_call: TRBD1
clone_size: -

cdr3_aa: CASTRTGQSPLHF
cdr3_nt: TGTGCCAGCACCAGGACAGGGCAATCACCCCTCCACTTT
j_call: TRBJ1-6
v_call: TRBV6-5
d_call: TRBD1
clone_size: -

cdr3_aa: CASSAAAGHSFYGYTF
cdr3_nt: TGTGCCAGCAGTGCGGCGGCAGGGCATTCGTTTTATGGCTACACCTTC
j_call: TRBJ1-2
v_call: TRBV2
d_call: -
clone_size: -

cdr3_aa: CASSQGVAGNQPQHF
cdr3_nt: TGTGCCAGCAGCCAAGGCGTGGCAGGGAATCAGCCCCAGCATTTT
j_call: TRBJ1-5
v_call: TRBV4-2
d_call: -
clone_size: -

cdr3_aa: CASSQGLGPYGYTF
cdr3_nt: TGTGCCAGCAGCCAAGGGCTGGGGCCCTATGGCTACACCTTC
j_call: TRBJ1-2
v_call: TRBV14
d_call: -
clone_size: -

cdr3_aa: CASSQDGSGGATDTQYF
cdr3_nt: TGTGCCAGCAGCCAAGATGGAAGCGGGGGGGCTACAGATACGCAGTATTTT
j_call: TRBJ2-3
v_call: TRBV4-2
d_call: TRBD2
clone_size: -

cdr3_aa: CASRLNCETGSNEKLFF
cdr3_nt: TGTGCAAGTCGCTTAAATTGTGAGACAGGGTCTAATGAAAAACTGTTTTTT
j_call: TRBJ1-4
v_call: TRBV12-2
d_call: -
clone_size: -